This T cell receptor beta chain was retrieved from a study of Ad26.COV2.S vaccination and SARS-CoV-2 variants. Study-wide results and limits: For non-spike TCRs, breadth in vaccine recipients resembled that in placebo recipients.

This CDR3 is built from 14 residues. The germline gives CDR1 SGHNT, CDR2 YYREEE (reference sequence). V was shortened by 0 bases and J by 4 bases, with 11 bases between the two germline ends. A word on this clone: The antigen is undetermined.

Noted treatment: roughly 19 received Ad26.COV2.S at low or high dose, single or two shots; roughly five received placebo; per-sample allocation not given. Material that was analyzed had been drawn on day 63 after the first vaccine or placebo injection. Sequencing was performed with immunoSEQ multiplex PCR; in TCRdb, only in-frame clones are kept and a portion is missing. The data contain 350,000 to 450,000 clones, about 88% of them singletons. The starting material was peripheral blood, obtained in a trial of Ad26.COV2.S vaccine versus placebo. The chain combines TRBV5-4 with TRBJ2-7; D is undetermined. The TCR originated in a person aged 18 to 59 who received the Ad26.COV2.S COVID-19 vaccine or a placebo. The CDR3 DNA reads TGTGCCAGCAGCTTGGCCCTGGACGGGTACGAGCAGTACTTC. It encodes CASSLALDGYEQYF. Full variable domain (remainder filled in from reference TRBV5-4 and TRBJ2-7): ETGVTQSPTHLIKTRGQQVTLRCSSQSGHNTVSWYQQALGQGPQFIFQYYREEENGRGNFPPRFSGLQFPNYSSELNVNALELDDSALYLCASSLALDGYEQYFGPGTRLTVT.